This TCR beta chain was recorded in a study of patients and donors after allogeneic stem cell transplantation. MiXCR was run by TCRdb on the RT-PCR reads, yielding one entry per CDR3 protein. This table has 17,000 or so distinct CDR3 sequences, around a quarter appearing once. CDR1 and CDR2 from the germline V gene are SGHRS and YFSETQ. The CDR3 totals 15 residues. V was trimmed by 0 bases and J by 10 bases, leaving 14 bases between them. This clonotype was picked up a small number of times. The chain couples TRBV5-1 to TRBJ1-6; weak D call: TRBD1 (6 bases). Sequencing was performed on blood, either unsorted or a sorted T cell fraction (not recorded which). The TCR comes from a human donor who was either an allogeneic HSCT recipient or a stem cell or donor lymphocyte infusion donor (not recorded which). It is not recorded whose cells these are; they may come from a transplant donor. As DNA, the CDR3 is TGCGCCAGCAGCTTGGTGCAGGGGCAACGATCACCCCTCCACTTT. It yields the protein CASSLVQGQRSPLHF. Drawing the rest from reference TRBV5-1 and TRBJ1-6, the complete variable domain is KAGVTQTPRYLIKTRGQQVTLSCSPISGHRSVSWYQQTPGQGLQFLFEYFSETQRNKGNFPGRFSGRQFSNSRSEMNVSTLELGDSALYLCASSLVQGQRSPLHFGNGTRLTVT.